This entry lists 18 T cell receptor beta chains sequenced from one sample in a study of PD-1 blockade in mismatch repair-deficient tumors. Method: immunoSEQ multiplex PCR; TCRdb's copy keeps in-frame clones and lacks some. The sample consists of tens of thousands of clones, more than 70% of them appearing once. The starting material was peripheral blood, obtained 52 weeks after starting pembrolizumab. The source of these receptors is an adult with mismatch repair-deficient cancer.

The chain joins TRBV30 to TRBJ1-3; D is unclear. Germline loops: CDR1 GTSNPN, CDR2 SVGIG (reference sequence). The CDR3 loop spans 15 amino acids. The V and J ends lost 3 bases and 0 bases respectively, with 12 bases between them. CDR3 region: CAWSLPESSGNTIYF. The CDR3 DNA is TGTGCCTGGAGCTTACCCGAGAGCTCTGGAAACACCATATATTTT.

The rearrangement links TRBV5-5 to TRBJ2-3; tentative D call: TRBD1 (6 bases). Trimming took 3 bases from V and 0 from J, leaving 14 bases between them. The CDR3 loop spans 16 amino acids. CDR1 and CDR2 from the germline V gene are SGHKS and YYEKEE (reference sequence). The CDR3 protein is CASSSQTGRSTDTQYF. DNA for the CDR3: TGTGCCAGCAGCTCTCAAACAGGGCGGAGCACAGATACGCAGTATTTT.

The chain carries TRBV6-5 and TRBJ2-5; D call uncertain. Germline CDR1 reads MNHEY; CDR2 reads SVGAGI. The V gene lost 2 bases and the J gene lost 5 bases, with 9 bases spanning the gap. The CDR3 runs to 13 residues. The CDR3 loop reads CASSYQVGETQYF. The CDR3, as DNA: TGTGCCAGCAGTTACCAGGTCGGGGAGACCCAGTACTTC.

The chain links TRBV30 to TRBJ1-2, with 7 nucleotides matching TRBD1. This CDR3 is 14 amino acids long. The junction had 11 bases not matched to a gene; V was cut back by 2 bases and J by 8 bases. Germline CDR1 and CDR2: GTSNPN and SVGIG (reference sequence). The CDR3 region has the DNA TGTGCCTGGAGTTATTTAGGGACAGAGGGCGGCTACACCTTC. It yields the protein CAWSYLGTEGGYTF.

This clone has a single count. The V call is TRBV28, the J call TRBJ2-6; D is unresolved. Trimming took off 5 bases at V and 0 bases at J, with 5 bases between the two ends. The germline V gene encodes CDR1 MDHEN and CDR2 SYDVKM. The CDR3 is 14 amino acids. CDR3 DNA sequence: TGTGCCAGCAGTATTATCTCTGGGGCCAACGTCCTGACTTTC. Protein sequence: CASSIISGANVLTF. Combining the CDR3 with reference TRBV28 and TRBJ2-6 gives the whole variable domain DVKVTQSSRYLVKRTGEKVFLECVQDMDHENMFWYRQDPGLGLRLIYFSYDVKMKEKGDIPEGYSVSREKKERFSLILESASTNQTSMYLCASSIISGANVLTFGAGSRLTVL.

This rearrangement joins TRBV27 to TRBJ2-7; 12 positions match TRBD2. The CDR3 totals 14 residues. Germline V gives CDR1 MNHEY, CDR2 SMNVEV (reference sequence). V was clipped by 5 bases and J by 11 bases; unmatched bases: 10. The DNA for the CDR3 is TGTGCCAGCAGTCCTACGACTAGCGGGAGTTATGAGTACTTC. As protein: CASSPTTSGSYEYF.

The chain is built from TRBV7-9 and TRBJ1-2; 10 bases fit TRBD1. V shed 7 bases, J shed 4 bases, and the junction held 6 bases outside the gene matches. This CDR3 region has 14 residues. Germline V gives CDR1 SEHNR, CDR2 FQNEAQ (reference sequence). CDR3 coding DNA: TGTGCCAGCACCCGGGACAGGGGACGCTATGGCTACACCTTC. This encodes CASTRDRGRYGYTF.

The rearrangement uses TRBV4-3 and TRBJ2-7; D is unresolved. Looked up from germline, CDR1 is LGHNA and CDR2 is YSLEER. This CDR3 has 15 residues. V lost 0 bases and J 3 bases, leaving 12 bases between the germline ends. The CDR3 DNA reads TGCGCCAGCAGCCAAGAACCCAACAAGGGCTACGAGCAGTACTTC. This codes for CASSQEPNKGYEQYF.

This clone was detected a few times. The rearrangement uses TRBV10-1 and TRBJ2-7; D is tentatively TRBD1 or TRBD2 (5 bases each). V was shortened by 1 base and J by 5 bases, with 12 bases between the two germline ends. From germline, CDR1 is WNHNN and CDR2 SYGVQD (reference sequence). The CDR3 runs to 14 residues. CDR3 DNA: TGCGCCAGCAGTGAGTTCAGGGAGACCCACGAGCAGTACTTC. As protein: CASSEFRETHEQYF.

The rearrangement joins TRBV5-8 to TRBJ1-4, with TRBD1 as a possible D gene (6 bases). The germline CDR1 and CDR2 sequences are SGHTS and YDEGEE. The CDR3 totals 14 residues. With 0 bases removed from V and 6 bases from J, the gap between germline ends came to 9 bases. Here the CDR3 DNA reads TGTGCCAGCAGCTTGGGGCCAGGGGATGAAAAACTGTTTTTT. As protein: CASSLGPGDEKLFF.

The rearrangement links TRBV4-3 to TRBJ2-2; D possibly corresponds to TRBD1 (6 bases). CDR3 length equals 16 residues. From germline, CDR1 is LGHNA and CDR2 YSLEER. V lost 1 base and J 6 bases, leaving 15 bases between the germline ends. CDR3 loop: CASSQALGGWAGELFF. The CDR3 DNA sequence: TGCGCCAGCAGCCAAGCTCTAGGGGGATGGGCCGGGGAGCTGTTTTTT.

The chain links TRBV4-3 to TRBJ2-5; tentative D call: TRBD1 (7 bases). The length of the CDR3 is 14 residues. From germline, CDR1 is LGHNA and CDR2 YSLEER. V lost 0 bases and J lost 6, with 11 bases in between. CDR3 protein: CASSQDPGGQTQYF. Written as DNA, the CDR3 is TGCGCCAGCAGCCAAGATCCAGGGGGGCAGACCCAGTACTTC.

The chain uses TRBV7-3 and TRBJ2-1, with D tentatively TRBD1 or TRBD2 (5 bases each). CDR3 length: 15 residues. CDR1 and CDR2 from the germline V gene are SGHTA and FQGTGA. V was cut by 6 bases and J by 9 bases, with 21 bases left in between. CDR3 in amino acids: CASSPTGTTAGEQFF. The CDR3 nucleotides are TGTGCCAGCAGTCCAACCGGGACCACGGCAGGTGAGCAGTTCTTC. Drawing the rest from reference TRBV7-3 and TRBJ2-1, the complete variable domain is GAGVSQTPSNKVTEKGKYVELRCDPISGHTALYWYRQSLGQGPEFLIYFQGTGAADDSGLPNDRFFAVRPEGSVSTLKIQRTERGDSAVYLCASSPTGTTAGEQFFGPGTRLTVL.

This clone was detected once. This rearrangement joins TRBV30 to TRBJ1-5; D is unresolved. This CDR3 is 12 amino acids long. Trimming removed 0 bases from V and 7 bases from J, with 7 bases in between. Per the germline V gene, CDR1 is GTSNPN and CDR2 is SVGIG (reference sequence). The CDR3 region is CAWSVSGQPQHF. The CDR3, as DNA: TGTGCCTGGAGTGTAAGCGGACAGCCCCAGCATTTT.

J is TRBJ2-1 and V is TRBV5-1; TRBD2 is a possible D gene (6 bases). Germline V gene data show CDR1 as SGHRS and CDR2 as YFSETQ. This CDR3 is 13 amino acids long. Trimming left V 1 base short and J 5 bases short, with 7 bases between. CDR3 DNA: TGCGCCAGCAGCTTGACTAGCCACAATGAGCAGTTCTTC. Translated: CASSLTSHNEQFF.

The chain employs TRBV30 and TRBJ2-4; 8 bases align to TRBD1. Per the germline V gene, CDR1 is GTSNPN and CDR2 is SVGIG (reference sequence). V shed 3 bases, J shed 8 bases, and the junction held 9 bases outside the gene matches. The CDR3 is 14 amino acids. CDR3 sequence reads: CAWSSGQGGDIQYF. In DNA form, the CDR3 reads TGTGCCTGGAGCAGCGGACAGGGTGGAGACATTCAGTACTTC.

This clone has more than one count but fewer than ten. This chain links TRBV21-1 with TRBJ2-3; the D segment call TRBD2 is taken from the table without a DNA check. TRBV21-1 is recorded as a pseudogene. This CDR3 is 13 amino acids long. CDR3 coding DNA: TGTGCCAGCAGCAAACGAGTGCGGGATACGCAGTATTTT. Encoded protein: CASSKRVRDTQYF.

The chain recombines TRBV19 with TRBJ2-7; weak D call: TRBD2 (6 bases). The germline gives CDR1 LNHDA, CDR2 SQIVND (reference sequence). The CDR3 totals 11 residues. The germline V and J ends were trimmed by 5 bases and 6 bases, with 8 bases remaining between them. CDR3 in amino acids: CASSGGPEQYF. The CDR3 coding sequence is TGTGCCAGTAGTGGAGGGCCCGAGCAGTACTTC.